This TCR beta chain was sequenced in a study of blood T cell repertoires in COVID-19. Study-wide context: COVID-19 samples, acute and convalescent, were from the United States, Italy and Spain. The cDNA or gDNA used as material had been derived from T cells, B-cell-depleted T cells, or PBMCs.

The repertoire was sequenced with immunoSEQ multiplex PCR; TCRdb's copy has only in-frame clones and lacks some. Seen here are about 320,000 clones, 75% to 90% observed once, and the top ten hold approximately 5.5%. Per the germline V gene, CDR1 is SGHAT and CDR2 is FQNNGV. The CDR3 contains 15 residues. Deletions cut 5 bases from V and 6 bases from J, with 18 bases between. Sequencing was carried out using PBMCs or T cells enriched from blood (not recorded which). The genes are TRBV11-2 and TRBJ2-3, with D possibly matching TRBD1 (6 bases). This receptor was identified in a man between 60 and 75 years old who had recovered from COVID-19. This CDR3 reads CASSPRDINIDTQYF. In DNA, the CDR3 is TGTGCCAGCAGCCCCCGGGACATTAACATCGATACGCAGTATTTT.